The 26 T cell receptor beta chains listed next were all sequenced from one sample in a study of neurological immune-mediated disorders. TCRdb re-called the 5' RACE reads through MiXCR, storing one row per CDR3 protein. The table lists approximately 100,000 distinct CDR3 sequences, approximately 3.3% of them singletons. Sequencing was performed on PBMCs. These receptors were taken from a woman younger than 35 with multiple sclerosis.

This clonotype was seen ten or more times. The chain has TRBV6-5 and TRBJ2-7; no reliable D call. The germline V gene has CDR1 MNHEY and CDR2 SVGAGI. V was clipped by 0 bases and J by 4 bases, with 7 bases between them. This CDR3 region has 13 residues. As DNA, the CDR3 is TGTGCCAGCAGTTACTCTAGTCAATACGAGCAGTACTTC. Its translation is CASSYSSQYEQYF.

This clonotype showed up many times. The chain recombines TRBV10-3 with TRBJ1-1, with D possibly TRBD1 on 6 matching bases. V lost 0 bases and J 2 bases, leaving 10 bases between the germline ends. The length of the CDR3 is 15 residues. Germline V gene data show CDR1 as ENHRY and CDR2 as SYGVKD. CDR3 in amino acids: CAISESGGTNTEAFF. The CDR3 coding sequence is TGTGCCATCAGTGAGTCCGGAGGGACAAACACTGAAGCTTTCTTT.

This clonotype was detected many times. V usage is TRBV7-2 and J usage is TRBJ2-3, with TRBD2 matching 8 bases. Germline values: CDR1 SGHTA, CDR2 FQGNSA. J was trimmed by 1 base and V by 4 bases; bases with no gene match: 10. The length of the CDR3 is 17 residues. CDR3: CASSWSSGRGGTDTQYF. DNA of the CDR3: TGTGCCAGCAGCTGGTCCTCGGGGCGGGGGGGCACAGATACGCAGTATTTT.

The chain joins TRBV6-5 to TRBJ2-4; 7 nucleotides line up with TRBD2. Per germline, CDR1 MNHEY and CDR2 SVGAGI. The length of the CDR3 is 14 residues. The V gene end was trimmed by 0 bases and the J gene end by 7 bases; junction bases not matched to a gene: 3. CDR3 nucleotides: TGTGCCAGCAGTTACTCAGTGGGGGGGAACATTCAGTACTTC. As protein: CASSYSVGGNIQYF.

This clonotype came up many times. The CDR3, as DNA: TGTGCCAGCAGCCTAGGGGACAGGGGAGGCTATGGCTACACCTTC. Amino acid sequence: CASSLGDRGGYGYTF. The chain uses TRBV7-6 and TRBJ1-2, with 10 nucleotides matching TRBD1. Germline CDR1 SGHVS, CDR2 FNYEAQ. The V segment lost 5 bases and the J segment 4 bases; nucleotides outside the gene matches: 7. The CDR3 extends over 15 amino acids.

This clonotype was observed many times. The rearrangement uses TRBV4-1 and TRBJ2-5; TRBD2 aligns across 11 bases. The J segment lost 2 bases and the V segment lost 3 bases, leaving 8 bases of the junction unmatched. Germline assignment: CDR1 MGHRA and CDR2 YSYEKL. The CDR3 length is 17 residues. The CDR3 sequence is CASSHETSGVSQETQYF. In DNA form, the CDR3 reads TGCGCCAGCAGCCATGAGACTAGCGGGGTGTCACAAGAGACCCAGTACTTC.

This clonotype was observed at least ten times. V is TRBV20-1 and J is TRBJ2-4; D possibly matches TRBD1 or TRBD2 (5 bases each). Germline values: CDR1 DFQATT, CDR2 SNEGSKA (reference sequence). The ends were cut back, 5 bases at V and 0 bases at J, with 20 bases in the middle. This CDR3 region has 17 residues. The CDR3 nucleotides read TGCAGTGCTCGGGGTTTGAGGGACCCTCTAGCCAAAAACATTCAGTACTTC. As protein: CSARGLRDPLAKNIQYF.

The sample holds many counts of this clonotype. The chain links TRBV3-1 to TRBJ2-7; D uncertain. V shed 4 bases and J shed 6 bases, with 13 bases lying between them. The CDR3 is 13 amino acids. Germline loops: CDR1 LGHDT, CDR2 YNNKEL (reference sequence). The CDR3, as DNA: TGTGCCAGCAGCCCCGGGCCCACTTCCGAGCAGTACTTC. This codes for CASSPGPTSEQYF.

Many counts were recorded for this clonotype. DNA for the CDR3: TGTGCCAGCAGTTCGGGCAATGAGCAGTTCTTC. Protein product: CASSSGNEQFF. This chain joins TRBV12-3 or TRBV12-4 and TRBJ2-1; D remains unclear. The CDR3 consists of 11 residues. The V gene lost 4 bases and the J gene lost 6 bases, with 4 bases spanning the gap.

In its sample, this clonotype was seen many times. This chain links TRBV11-2 with TRBJ1-3, with 8 bases matching TRBD1. V gave up 5 bases and J gave up 2 bases; unmatched junction bases: 8. The CDR3 runs to 16 residues. Germline lookup yields CDR1 SGHAT and CDR2 FQNNGV. The CDR3 nucleotides read TGTGCCAGCAGCCGAGGACAGGGAGGGACTGGAAACACCATATATTTT. Protein product: CASSRGQGGTGNTIYF. Drawing the rest from reference TRBV11-2 and TRBJ1-3, the complete variable domain is EAGVAQSPRYKIIEKRQSVAFWCNPISGHATLYWYQQILGQGPKLLIQFQNNGVVDDSQLPKDRFSAERLKGVDSTLKIQPAKLEDSAVYLCASSRGQGGTGNTIYFGEGSWLTVV.

Ten or more counts support this clonotype. The chain carries TRBV20-1 and TRBJ2-1, with D possibly called TRBD1 or TRBD2 (5 bases each). The CDR3 has 13 amino acids. The germline V gene encodes CDR1 DFQATT and CDR2 SNEGSKA (reference sequence). V was cut by 6 bases and J by 9 bases, with 18 bases left in between. In DNA, the CDR3 is TGCAGTGCGTTGGGGACCCAATCCGGTGAGCAGTTCTTC. It yields the protein CSALGTQSGEQFF.

This clonotype was counted only a few times. A much larger clone is a single base away; this may be a read error. V usage is TRBV6-2 or TRBV6-3 and J usage is TRBJ1-2; possible D gene TRBD1, 6 bases. This CDR3 is built from 14 residues. CDR1 MNHEY and CDR2 SVGEGT come from the germline V gene. Here the CDR3 reads CVSSLQGPNYGYTF. CDR3 nucleotides: TGTGTCAGCAGTCTACAGGGACCTAACTATGGCTACACCTTC.

This clonotype has ten or more counts. V and J are TRBV28 and TRBJ2-7; 8 nucleotides align to TRBD2. With V trimmed by 5 bases and J by 2 bases, 8 bases remained unmatched. Looked up from germline, CDR1 is MDHEN and CDR2 is SYDVKM. The CDR3 sequence is 15 residues long. CDR3 bases: TGTGCCAGCAGTCCGGCAAGCGGGAGTACCTACGAGCAGTACTTC. Translation: CASSPASGSTYEQYF.

This clonotype came up many times. This chain connects TRBV6-5 to TRBJ1-6; D gene unclear. Per the germline V gene, CDR1 is MNHEY and CDR2 is SVGAGI. Trimming stripped 1 base from V and 7 bases from J, with 5 bases between. CDR3 length: 13 residues. CDR3 amino acids: CASSYWQNSPLHF. For the CDR3, the DNA is TGTGCCAGCAGTTACTGGCAGAATTCACCCCTCCACTTT.

The sample holds many counts of this clonotype. This rearrangement joins TRBV29-1 to TRBJ2-5; TRBD1 matches 8 bases. The CDR3 totals 11 residues. The V and J ends lost 6 bases and 3 bases, in that order; junction bases with no gene match: 0. CDR1 and CDR2 (germline): SQVTM, ANQGSEA. The CDR3 nucleotides read TGCAGCGTGGACAGGGAAGAGACCCAGTACTTC. It is translated as CSVDREETQYF.

This clonotype has ten or more counts. As DNA, the CDR3 is TGTGCCAGCAGCTTTCTTGGGGACCAATACGAGCAGTACTTC. The encoded protein is CASSFLGDQYEQYF. The rearrangement links TRBV7-2 to TRBJ2-7; D is possibly TRBD1 or TRBD2 (5 bases each). The V end lost 3 bases, the J end lost 4 bases, and 13 bases lay between the germline ends. The CDR3 is 14 amino acids. Germline V CDR1 and CDR2: SGHTA, FQGNSA.

As to this clonotype: A read error may explain this, as a much larger clone is one base away. CDR3 in amino acids: CASSPPGPAGGVQYF. CDR3 nucleotides: TGTGCCAGCAGCCCCCCGGGACCAGCGGGAGGGGTGCAGTATTTT. The gene calls are TRBV12-3 or TRBV12-4 and TRBJ2-3, with TRBD2 matching 10 bases. Trimming took 6 bases from V and 11 from J; bases not matched to a gene: 14. This CDR3 contains 15 residues.

This clonotype has more than one count but fewer than ten. Since a much larger clone is just one base distant, this may be a read error. The V call is TRBV20-1, the J call TRBJ1-1; D is unclear. Germline CDR1 is DFQATT and CDR2 is SNEGSKA (reference sequence). The V and J ends lost 0 bases and 1 base respectively, with 12 bases between them. CDR3 length: 15 residues. CDR3 bases: TGCAGTGCTAGAGATCAGACGATAGGGAACACTGAAGCTTTCTTT. Translated: CSARDQTIGNTEAFF.

In its sample, this clonotype was seen many times. The chain uses TRBV2 and TRBJ2-7; D is undetermined. This CDR3 contains 14 residues. CDR1 and CDR2 from the germline V gene are SNHLY and FYNNEI. V lost 1 base to trimming and J lost 4 bases, with 11 bases between them. CDR3 coding DNA: TGTGCCAGCAGTGAAGGCCCACGCTCTTACGAGCAGTACTTC. Its translation is CASSEGPRSYEQYF.

This clonotype was seen at least ten times. CDR3 loop: CASSPAGNEKLFF. In DNA, the CDR3 is TGTGCCAGCTCACCAGCAGGGAATGAAAAACTGTTTTTT. The gene calls are TRBV18 and TRBJ1-4, with D possibly matching TRBD1 (5 bases). CDR1 and CDR2 from the germline V gene are KGHSH and LQKENI. The CDR3 is 13 amino acids. With 2 bases removed from V and 5 bases from J, the gap between germline ends came to 6 bases.

This clonotype was picked up many times. This chain links TRBV7-2 with TRBJ2-7; TRBD2 is a possible D gene (6 bases). The germline V gene has CDR1 SGHTA and CDR2 FQGNSA. CDR3 length: 14 amino acids. V was shortened by 4 bases and J by 3 bases, with 13 bases between the two germline ends. CDR3 sequence reads: CASSSTPGLYEQYF. The DNA for the CDR3 is TGTGCCAGCAGCTCTACCCCGGGACTCTACGAGCAGTACTTC.

By its share, this clonotype is medium-sized. Mismatch with germline at one junction end may stem from a read error. The chain recombines TRBV7-2 with TRBJ2-5; D gene unclear. Germline V CDR1 and CDR2: SGHTA, FQGNSA. The CDR3 covers 11 residues. The CDR3 coding sequence is TGCGCCAGCAGCTTACAAGAGACCCAGTACTTC. It is translated as CASSLQETQYF. The whole variable domain, filled in from reference TRBV7-2 and TRBJ2-5, reads GAGVSQSPSNKVTEKGKDVELRCDPISGHTALYWYRQSLGQGLEFLIYFQGNSAPDKSGLPSDRFSAERTGGSVSTLTIQRTQQEDSAVYLCASSLQETQYFGPGTRLLVL.

This clonotype was seen a single time. DNA of the CDR3: TGCAGTGCTAGAGGGGACGGAATCGGTCACTATGGCTACACCTTC. This sequence encodes CSARGDGIGHYGYTF. The rearrangement links TRBV20-1 to TRBJ1-2; D is perhaps TRBD1 (5 bases). Trimming removed 1 base from V and 3 bases from J, with 15 bases in between. In germline, CDR1 is DFQATT, CDR2 SNEGSKA (reference sequence). The CDR3 is made up of 15 amino acids.

This clonotype occurred many times. The chain combines TRBV6-5 with TRBJ1-4; 7 nucleotides line up with TRBD1. This CDR3 spans 15 amino acids. CDR1 and CDR2 (germline): MNHEY, SVGAGI. Trimming at V came to 2 bases and at J to 7 bases, leaving 7 bases not matched to a gene. The CDR3 here is CASSYAGRGAEKLFF. DNA of the CDR3: TGTGCCAGCAGTTACGCGGGCAGGGGGGCTGAAAAACTGTTTTTT.

The table lists this clonotype with a few counts. The V gene is TRBV7-6, the J gene TRBJ2-1, with D perhaps matching TRBD1 (6 bases). The CDR3 contains 16 residues. CDR1 is SGHVS, CDR2 FNYEAQ, per germline. V was shortened by 5 bases and J by 3 bases, with 17 bases between the two germline ends. The CDR3, as DNA: TGTGCCAGCAGCCCTGCGGCGGACAGTGACTACAATGAGCAGTTCTTC. It yields the protein CASSPAADSDYNEQFF.

This clonotype was recorded many times. The chain couples TRBV10-3 to TRBJ2-1, with D unclear. Trimming cost V 10 bases and J 4 bases, with 17 bases left between them. CDR3 size: 14 residues. The V gene's germline CDR1 is ENHRY and CDR2 SYGVKD. The CDR3 is CATQIEGPYNEQFF. The CDR3, as DNA: TGTGCCACCCAGATTGAAGGACCTTACAATGAGCAGTTCTTC.